This T cell receptor beta chain was observed in a study of OX40 agonist ivuxolimab in advanced cancers. About the study: From about 20 to 80 years was the age range, with a mean of 60 years, and roughly 80% were male. Partial responses occurred in Three dose-escalation patients, one with hepatocellular carcinoma and two with cutaneous melanoma.

Generated by immunoSEQ multiplex PCR, the TCRdb table keeps only in-frame clones and is missing some. The repertoire holds about 62,000 clones, around 84% seen once, with roughly 2.4% in the top ten. The ends lost 4 bases at V and 2 bases at J; junction bases unmatched: 9. The CDR3 sequence is 16 residues long. Per the germline V gene, CDR1 is LGHNA and CDR2 is YSLEER. Study-level points and caveats: On average, CD8+ T cells had more expanded clones than CD4+. Normalized expansion of T-cell clones was also low for some nonresponders.

This clone was seen only once. Antigen unknown. The chain uses TRBV4-3 and TRBJ2-5, with 8 bases that match TRBD1. This receptor was identified in an adult with an advanced solid tumor such as melanoma, head and neck, liver or kidney cancer. The sequenced sample was CD4+ or CD8+ T cells sorted from blood, obtained in a trial of the OX40 agonist ivuxolimab. CDR3 loop: CASSRGQGDGQETQYF. CDR3 bases: TGCGCCAGCAGCCGAGGACAGGGCGACGGGCAAGAGACCCAGTACTTC.